These T cell receptor beta chains were read from a single sample in a study of STAT5B mutations in CD4+ large granular lymphocyte leukemia. Assay: immunoSEQ multiplex PCR; the TCRdb copy retains only in-frame clones and omits some. Among tens of thousands of clones listed, 69% were seen once. Sequenced: CD4+ T cells from blood buffy coats. Every receptor here comes from a human donor in good health. Both conserved end residues are part of each CDR3. The D gene is left open where the match is weak. Not every row has a clone size; where given, it reads once, few, many or a size class.

.	.	13	TRBV5-6	TRBJ1-2	CASSMAGNYGYTF	TGTGCCAGCAGCATGGCAGGGAACTATGGCTACACCTTC
.	.	15	TRBV6-5	TRBJ1-4	CASSTTFSTNEKLFF	TGTGCCAGCAGTACGACTTTCTCAACTAATGAAAAACTGTTTTTT
TRBD2	.	17	TRBV9	TRBJ2-2	CASTTGEGRVNTGELFF	TGTGCCAGCACCACGGGGGAGGGCAGGGTGAACACCGGGGAGCTGTTTTTT
.	few	11	TRBV20-1	TRBJ1-2	CSASPGYGYTF	TGCAGTGCTTCCCCGGGTTATGGCTACACCTTC
.	.	11	TRBV20-1	TRBJ2-7	CSAWGTGEQYF	TGCAGTGCGTGGGGGACGGGCGAGCAGTACTTC
TRBD1	few	14	TRBV7-2	TRBJ2-4	CASNPGQGGGIQYF	TGTGCCAGCAACCCGGGACAGGGTGGCGGCATTCAGTACTTC
TRBD2	.	14	TRBV4-1	TRBJ2-3	CASSLGLAADTQYF	TGCGCCAGCAGCCTTGGACTAGCCGCAGATACGCAGTATTTT
TRBD2	.	16	TRBV7-9	TRBJ2-2	CASSSGLAGQTGELFF	TGTGCCAGCAGCTCCGGACTAGCGGGACAGACCGGGGAGCTGTTTTTT
TRBD1	.	15	TRBV6-1	TRBJ1-5	CASSIRDRGHQPQHF	TGTGCCAGCAGTATCCGGGACAGGGGGCATCAGCCCCAGCATTTT
.	.	13	TRBV6-5	TRBJ1-5	CASSSGVNQPQHF	TGTGCCAGCAGTTCCGGGGTCAATCAGCCCCAGCATTTT
.	.	13	TRBV27	TRBJ1-6	CASSSPGGAPLHF	TGTGCCAGCAGTTCCCCCGGGGGGGCACCCCTCCACTTT
.	.	15	TRBV2	TRBJ2-5	CASRRGLGDQETQYF	TGTGCCAGCAGGAGAGGTTTGGGTGACCAAGAGACCCAGTACTTC
.	.	17	TRBV5-1	TRBJ1-1	CASSLVPQEQRNTEAFF	TGCGCCAGCAGCTTGGTTCCGCAGGAACAGAGGAACACTGAAGCTTTCTTT
TRBD1	once	14	TRBV9	TRBJ2-7	CASSVMGTGSEQYF	TGTGCCAGCAGCGTAATGGGGACAGGGAGCGAGCAGTACTTC
TRBD2	.	15	TRBV7-2	TRBJ2-5	CASSSSGVGGETQYF	TGTGCCAGCAGCTCTAGCGGGGTGGGCGGGGAGACCCAGTACTTC
TRBD2	.	15	TRBV5-1	TRBJ2-5	CASNAGVLYQETQYF	TGCGCCAGCAACGCGGGGGTCTTATACCAAGAGACCCAGTACTTC
TRBD1	.	14	TRBV7-9	TRBJ2-5	CASSEGQGVETQYF	TGTGCCAGCAGCGAGGGACAGGGGGTAGAGACCCAGTACTTC
TRBD1	.	11	TRBV29-1	TRBJ1-2	CSVGDRRGYTF	TGCAGCGTTGGGGACAGAAGAGGCTACACCTTC
.	once	14	TRBV5-6	TRBJ2-7	CASSLAGSSYEQYF	TGTGCCAGCAGCTTGGCAGGGAGCTCCTACGAGCAGTACTTC
TRBD2	.	14	TRBV10-2	TRBJ2-7	CASTGTRSSYEQYF	TGCGCCAGCACTGGGACTAGGTCCTCCTACGAGCAGTACTTC
.	few	10	TRBV21-1	TRBJ1-1	CASSKATLRF	TGTGCCAGCAGCAAAGCGACTCTTAGATTT
.	.	12	TRBV2	TRBJ2-3	CASRKGTDTQYF	TGTGCCAGCAGAAAAGGGACAGATACGCAGTATTTT
TRBD2	.	16	TRBV9	TRBJ2-3	CASSVDGSGGSDTQYF	TGTGCCAGCAGCGTAGATGGTAGCGGGGGATCAGATACGCAGTATTTT
TRBD2	.	17	TRBV2	TRBJ2-7	CASSTPGLAGGGYEQYF	TGTGCCAGCAGCACCCCGGGACTAGCGGGGGGCGGGTACGAGCAGTACTTC
TRBD2	few	16	TRBV6-5	TRBJ2-3	CASSSHSGAFTRTQYF	TGTGCCAGCAGTTCCCATAGCGGGGCCTTCACACGGACGCAGTATTTT
TRBD1	.	17	TRBV7-2	TRBJ1-5	CASSLGDRGNSNQPQHF	TGTGCCAGCAGCTTAGGAGACAGGGGGAATAGCAATCAGCCCCAGCATTTT
TRBD1	.	14	TRBV27	TRBJ1-5	CATRQGAGNQPQHF	TGTGCCACCCGACAGGGGGCAGGAAATCAGCCCCAGCATTTT
.	few	14	TRBV7-9	TRBJ2-2	CASSLGETPGELFF	TGTGCCAGCAGCTTAGGAGAGACCCCCGGGGAGCTGTTTTTT
.	.	16	TRBV4-3	TRBJ2-1	CASSQGRQLTYNEQFF	TGCGCCAGCAGCCAAGGGAGACAGCTTACCTACAATGAGCAGTTCTTC
.	.	14	TRBV7-9	TRBJ2-7	CASSLDRDYDEQYF	TGTGCCAGCAGCTTAGACAGGGATTACGACGAGCAGTACTTC
.	once	12	TRBV11-3	TRBJ1-1	CASSISGTSTFF	TGTGCCAGCAGCATAAGTGGGACATCGACTTTCTTT
.	.	13	TRBV7-2	TRBJ2-7	CASTTSPSYEQYF	TGTGCCAGCACCACCTCTCCTTCCTACGAGCAGTACTTC
TRBD1	once	15	TRBV27	TRBJ2-1	CASTSDRVAYNEQFF	TGTGCCAGCACCTCGGACAGGGTCGCCTACAATGAGCAGTTCTTC
TRBD2	.	14	TRBV19	TRBJ2-3	CASGGLAFTDTQYF	TGTGCCAGTGGGGGACTAGCCTTCACAGATACGCAGTATTTT
TRBD2	.	14	TRBV7-2	TRBJ2-7	CASSPSGGAYEQYF	TGTGCCAGCAGTCCGAGCGGGGGGGCCTACGAGCAGTACTTC
TRBD2	.	14	TRBV5-1	TRBJ2-7	CASSWTSGSYEQYF	TGCGCCAGCAGCTGGACTAGCGGCTCCTACGAGCAGTACTTC
.	once	14	TRBV7-2	TRBJ2-3	CASSFGSGTDTQYF	TGTGCCAGCAGCTTCGGGTCGGGCACAGATACGCAGTATTTT
TRBD1	.	16	TRBV5-1	TRBJ1-2	CASSLQGADRVYGYTF	TGCGCCAGCAGCCTACAGGGAGCGGACAGGGTATATGGCTACACCTTC
.	.	15	TRBV6-6	TRBJ1-5	CASSHRVSNNQPQHF	TGTGCCAGCAGTCACAGGGTTTCTAACAATCAGCCCCAGCATTTT
.	.	11	TRBV27	TRBJ1-1	CASSLGGAAFF	TGTGCCAGCAGTTTAGGGGGGGCGGCTTTCTTT
.	few	16	TRBV7-6	TRBJ1-3	CASSFTGNTAGNTIYF	TGTGCCAGCAGCTTTACCGGTAATACGGCTGGAAACACCATATATTTT
.	.	13	TRBV6-6	TRBJ1-4	CASIKEPFGKLFF	TGTGCCAGCATCAAGGAGCCATTCGGAAAACTGTTTTTT
.	once	15	TRBV7-9	TRBJ1-1	CASSRRLLGNTEAFF	TGTGCCAGCAGCCGACGCCTGTTGGGGAACACTGAAGCTTTCTTT
TRBD1	.	16	TRBV7-2	TRBJ1-5	CASSGQGTYSNQPQHF	TGTGCCAGCAGCGGACAGGGGACATATAGCAATCAGCCCCAGCATTTT
.	once	16	TRBV28	TRBJ2-1	CASSFRGKAGGPEQFF	TGTGCCAGCAGTTTTCGCGGAAAGGCCGGTGGCCCTGAGCAGTTCTTC
.	.	16	TRBV7-8	TRBJ1-4	CASSLGGGSPNEKLFF	TGTGCCAGCAGCTTAGGGGGGGGGTCGCCGAATGAAAAACTGTTTTTT
.	.	14	TRBV10-2	TRBJ1-2	CASSESRQGLGYTF	TGCGCCAGCAGTGAGTCCAGGCAGGGGCTCGGCTACACCTTC
.	.	13	TRBV29-1	TRBJ2-3	CSVVGRPTDTQYF	TGCAGCGTCGTGGGCCGACCGACAGATACGCAGTATTTT
TRBD2	once	14	TRBV2	TRBJ2-2	CASTLAGGYGELFF	TGTGCCAGCACACTAGCGGGGGGGTACGGGGAGCTGTTTTTT
TRBD2	.	15	TRBV5-1	TRBJ2-5	CASSGRAGVQETQYF	TGCGCCAGCAGCGGGAGAGCGGGGGTACAAGAGACCCAGTACTTC
TRBD1	.	14	TRBV9	TRBJ2-3	CASRRDRGPDTQYF	TGTGCCAGCAGACGGGACAGGGGGCCAGATACGCAGTATTTT
TRBD2	.	14	TRBV9	TRBJ2-2	CASEAGANTGELFF	TGTGCCAGCGAAGCGGGGGCCAACACCGGGGAGCTGTTTTTT
.	.	15	TRBV19	TRBJ1-6	CASTTLGSYNSPLHF	TGTGCCAGTACCACTCTAGGCAGTTATAATTCACCCCTCCACTTT
.	few	14	TRBV7-2	TRBJ2-7	CASSLAPTLLQQYF	TGTGCCAGCAGCTTAGCGCCAACCCTCCTACAGCAGTACTTC